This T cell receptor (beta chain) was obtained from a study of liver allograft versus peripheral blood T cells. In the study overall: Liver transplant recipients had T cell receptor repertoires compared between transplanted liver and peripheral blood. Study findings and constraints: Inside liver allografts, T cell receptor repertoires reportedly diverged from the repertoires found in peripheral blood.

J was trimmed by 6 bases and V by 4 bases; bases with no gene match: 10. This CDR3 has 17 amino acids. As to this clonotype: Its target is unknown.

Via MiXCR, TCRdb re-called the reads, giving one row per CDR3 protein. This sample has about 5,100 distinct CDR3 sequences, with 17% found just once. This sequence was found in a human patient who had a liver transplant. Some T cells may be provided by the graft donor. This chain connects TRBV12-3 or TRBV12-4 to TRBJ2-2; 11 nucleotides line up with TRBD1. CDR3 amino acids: CASSSALGQGASGELFF. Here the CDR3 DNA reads TGTGCCAGCAGTTCGGCGCTCGGACAGGGGGCTTCCGGGGAGCTGTTTTTT.